The clone carrying this T cell receptor beta chain has ten or more counts. Antigen specificity is unknown. For a library built for alpha chains, this beta chain is a stray read; little rests on its size. The CDR3 runs 14 residues. The V end was cut by 7 bases, the J end by 4 bases, with 17 bases between. CDR1 is MDHEN and CDR2 is SYDVKM in the germline V gene. The time point was: sample taken at primary tumor resection. This sample was included in a study of spatial heterogeneity in lung cancer. As for the study in general: Counts of TCR transcripts in tumor regions correlated strongly with a T cell module score (derived from matched bulk RNA-seq).

Overall study results and limits: Tracking of tumor mutation counts was seen in expanded intratumoral alpha and beta TCR counts.

One entry per CDR3 protein, called by TCRdb with MiXCR from the 5' RACE reads. The sample contains roughly 15,000 distinct CDR3 sequences, about 4.5% of which appear only once. The J gene is TRBJ2-7, the V gene TRBV28, with D perhaps matching TRBD2 (6 bases). The sequences come from lung tumor tissue, collected at surgery. This TCR was sampled from a female donor with early-stage non-small cell lung cancer. CDR3 in amino acids: CASISPGGRYEQYF. DNA of the CDR3: TGTGCCAGCATTTCGCCCGGGGGTCGGTACGAGCAGTACTTC.